Presented here are 18 T cell receptor beta chains from one specimen sequenced in a study of T cells in Graves' hyperthyroidism and ophthalmopathy. Amplification of TCR beta CDR3 regions was performed using RNA transcripts as template. First-round RT-PCR of the TCR CDR3 relied on the HTBI primer set. MiXCR, run by TCRdb on the multiplex PCR reads, gives a single entry per CDR3 protein. This sample has around 580,000 distinct CDR3 sequences, with about 43% found just once. Material: peripheral blood or thyroid tissue (not recorded which). Receptors were obtained from a woman aged 18-35 years with Graves' hyperthyroidism.

The chain combines TRBV20-1 with TRBJ2-5; D is perhaps TRBD1 or TRBD2 (5 bases each). This CDR3 is 12 amino acids long. The V gene's germline CDR1 is DFQATT and CDR2 SNEGSKA (reference sequence). Trimming pared 6 bases from V and 3 bases from J, leaving 11 bases between. CDR3 protein: CSADGTEETQYF. CDR3 coding DNA: TGCAGTGCCGACGGGACGGAAGAGACCCAGTACTTC.

The rearrangement joins TRBV7-9 to TRBJ2-7, with 8 bases aligning to TRBD2. V gave up 7 bases and J gave up 5 bases; unmatched junction bases: 10. CDR1 is SEHNR and CDR2 is FQNEAQ in the germline V gene (reference sequence). This CDR3 has 14 amino acids. The CDR3 coding sequence is TGTGCCAGCATCAACATTGGACTAGCCGACGAGCAGTACTTC. Translation gives CASINIGLADEQYF.

V usage is TRBV7-2 and J usage is TRBJ2-1; D is perhaps TRBD1 (7 bases). The V gene lost 5 bases and the J gene lost 5 bases, with 13 bases spanning the gap. This CDR3 has 14 amino acids. The germline V gene encodes CDR1 SGHTA and CDR2 FQGNSA. The CDR3 here is CASSADREDNEQFF. In DNA, the CDR3 is TGTGCCAGCAGCGCCGACAGGGAGGACAATGAGCAGTTCTTC.

The chain couples TRBV29-1 to TRBJ1-2, with D uncertain. The germline gives CDR1 SQVTM, CDR2 ANQGSEA. V was pared by 7 bases and J by 8 bases, with 14 bases between. The CDR3 length is 11 residues. The CDR3 DNA sequence: TGCAGCGCCTCACTAGCGGGAGGCTACACCTTC. It yields the protein CSASLAGGYTF.

The rearrangement joins TRBV7-2 to TRBJ1-3, with a possible D match to TRBD1 (5 bases). V lost 6 bases, J lost 0 bases, and 15 bases lay in between. The CDR3 extends over 16 amino acids. CDR1 is SGHTA, CDR2 FQGNSA, per germline. In nucleotides, the CDR3 is TGTGCCAGCAGTAACCGGGACCCAAGCTCTGGAAACACCATATATTTT. It yields the protein CASSNRDPSSGNTIYF. The full variable domain, in which reference TRBV7-2 and TRBJ1-3 provide the parts outside the CDR3, is GAGVSQSPSNKVTEKGKDVELRCDPISGHTALYWYRQSLGQGLEFLIYFQGNSAPDKSGLPSDRFSAERTGGSVSTLTIQRTQQEDSAVYLCASSNRDPSSGNTIYFGEGSWLTVV.

This clonotype was recorded at least ten times. This chain uses TRBV20-1 with TRBJ2-7; TRBD2 might be the D (6 bases). Trimming pared 5 bases from V and 5 bases from J, leaving 22 bases between. CDR1 is DFQATT, CDR2 SNEGSKA, per germline (reference sequence). The CDR3 is 15 amino acids. The CDR3 DNA sequence: TGCAGTGCTCTAATAGCGGAGGGCTTCTCGAACGAGCAGTACTTC. The encoded protein is CSALIAEGFSNEQYF.

This chain connects TRBV15 to TRBJ2-7; 9 bases are shared with TRBD2. Germline loops: CDR1 LNHNV, CDR2 YYDKDF (reference sequence). The V gene end was trimmed by 0 bases and the J gene end by 3 bases; junction bases not matched to a gene: 6. The CDR3 covers 16 residues. The CDR3 DNA is TGTGCCACCAGCAGAGATATGACTAGCGGAAACTACGAGCAGTACTTC. Encoded protein: CATSRDMTSGNYEQYF. Full variable domain (outside the CDR3, taken from reference TRBV15 and TRBJ2-7): DAMVIQNPRYQVTQFGKPVTLSCSQTLNHNVMYWYQQKSSQAPKLLFHYYDKDFNNEADTPDNFQSRRPNTSFCFLDIRSPGLGDTAMYLCATSRDMTSGNYEQYFGPGTRLTVT.

This clonotype was counted between two and nine times. V gene TRBV6-1 combines with J gene TRBJ2-7; 7 nucleotides match TRBD2. The CDR3 spans 15 residues. Germline lookup yields CDR1 MNHNS and CDR2 SASEGT. With 4 bases clipped from V and 3 bases from J, the junction kept 9 bases outside the gene matches. CDR3 sequence reads: CASSALGGTHYEQYF. Written as DNA, the CDR3 is TGTGCCAGCAGTGCGCTGGGAGGGACTCACTACGAGCAGTACTTC.

With regard to this clonotype: A junction boundary mismatches the germline segment, possibly from a read error. The chain is built from TRBV27 and TRBJ1-1; TRBD1 matches at 8 bases. Germline values: CDR1 MNHEY, CDR2 SMNVEV (reference sequence). The CDR3 consists of 12 residues. The CDR3 sequence: CASISGGTKAFF. The CDR3 coding sequence is TGTGCCAGCATCTCAGGGGGCACTAAAGCTTTCTTT.

This chain uses TRBV15 with TRBJ2-2; D remains ambiguous. Germline V CDR1 and CDR2: LNHNV, YYDKDF (reference sequence). Trimming left V 6 bases short and J 4 bases short, with 9 bases between. The CDR3 runs 13 residues. Here the CDR3 reads CATRLEITGELFF. In DNA, the CDR3 is TGTGCCACCAGATTGGAGATCACCGGGGAGCTGTTTTTT.

The chain has TRBV7-2 and TRBJ1-1, with D hard to call. Germline CDR1 SGHTA, CDR2 FQGNSA. V dropped 1 base and J dropped 10 bases, with 7 bases sitting between them. CDR3 size: 11 residues. The chain's CDR3 is CASSLVVGAFF. DNA for the CDR3: TGTGCCAGCAGCTTAGTAGTGGGAGCTTTCTTT.

Worth noting for this clonotype: A much larger clone lies one base from this, so it may be a read error. The CDR3 ends on some other residue instead of the conserved phenylalanine or tryptophan, so this is likely a read error. The chain employs TRBV12-3 or TRBV12-4 and TRBJ2-5, with D maybe TRBD2 (6 bases). V was cut by 7 bases and J by 4 bases, with 16 bases left in between. This CDR3 spans 14 amino acids. CDR3 region: CASTEEEGGETQYL. CDR3 bases: TGTGCCAGCACCGAAGAAGAGGGAGGAGAGACCCAGTACCTC.

Here the CDR3 DNA reads TGCAGTGCTAGTATAGACAGGGTTCACGGCGAGCAGTACTTC. Translation: CSASIDRVHGEQYF. The chain is built from TRBV20-1 and TRBJ2-7; 7 bases are shared with TRBD1. The CDR3 runs to 14 residues. V gave up 3 bases and J gave up 6 bases; unmatched junction bases: 11. From germline, CDR1 is DFQATT and CDR2 SNEGSKA (reference sequence).

This clonotype appeared many times. V gene TRBV5-6 combines with J gene TRBJ1-1; D ambiguous. Looked up from germline, CDR1 is SGHDT and CDR2 is YYEEEE. CDR3 length: 16 residues. Between the trimmed V and J ends, which lost 6 bases and 1 base, there was a span of 19 bases. This CDR3 is CASTSLDYGKNTEAFF. CDR3 sequence (DNA): TGTGCCAGCACCTCCCTTGACTACGGCAAGAACACTGAAGCTTTCTTT.

Many counts were recorded for this clonotype. The chain uses TRBV20-1 and TRBJ2-7; a weak D match, TRBD2 (6 bases). V lost 3 bases and J 2 bases, leaving 20 bases between the germline ends. From germline, CDR1 is DFQATT and CDR2 SNEGSKA (reference sequence). The CDR3 is 16 residues long. In DNA form, the CDR3 reads TGCAGTGCTAGCGGGCCTCTGGGGGGAGGCGCCTACGAGCAGTACTTC. The encoded protein is CSASGPLGGGAYEQYF.

This chain links TRBV25-1 with TRBJ1-2; a possible D gene is TRBD1 (6 bases). Germline V gives CDR1 MGHDK, CDR2 SYGVNS. The CDR3 loop spans 16 amino acids. The V end was cut by 4 bases, the J end by 8 bases, with 23 bases between. The CDR3 DNA follows: TGTGCCAGCAGTGCGACCTCGTCCAGGGGAATTGAGGGCTACACCTTC. It codes for CASSATSSRGIEGYTF.

Many counts were recorded for this clonotype. This chain connects TRBV29-1 to TRBJ2-6; D remains ambiguous. Per the germline V gene, CDR1 is SQVTM and CDR2 is ANQGSEA. The CDR3 covers 16 residues. The ends were cut back, 3 bases at V and 0 bases at J, with 12 bases in the middle. The CDR3 DNA follows: TGCAGCGTTGAGCAGGTTCCTAGCTCTGGGGCCAACGTCCTGACTTTC. Its translation: CSVEQVPSSGANVLTF.

The rearrangement uses TRBV10-2 and TRBJ2-5, with D perhaps TRBD1 or TRBD2 (5 bases each). V was cut by 3 bases and J by 2 bases, with 10 bases left in between. The germline CDR1 and CDR2 sequences are WSHSY and SAAADI. The CDR3 has 14 amino acids. The chain's CDR3 is CASSDQGPQETQYF. DNA for the CDR3: TGCGCCAGCAGTGACCAGGGACCTCAAGAGACCCAGTACTTC.